This T cell receptor beta chain was obtained from a study of T cell responses to AZD1222 COVID-19 vaccine. Repertoires were generated with immunoSEQ multiplex PCR, while TCRdb's copy carries only in-frame clones and drops some. This sample has about 140,000 clones, with roughly 90% found just once. Germline V CDR1 and CDR2: MDHEN, SYDVKM. The CDR3 loop spans 15 amino acids. V lost 6 bases and J 6 bases, leaving 18 bases between the germline ends. Researchers grouped second doses given at about 4 or about 12 weeks into one pool. Study outcomes and limitations: Targeting of unmutated variant regions was reportedly seen in nearly half of spike-specific TCRs. No repertoire was sampled before or during the peak T cell response, only after it. Baseline seropositivity characterized only a handful of AZD1222 recipients.

A remark on this clone: Its specificity is unknown.

The V and J genes are TRBV28 and TRBJ2-1, with D possibly being TRBD1 (6 bases). This clonotype was obtained from an adult who received the AZD1222 COVID-19 vaccine. The sample here was peripheral blood, taken 28 days after the second AZD1222 dose. As DNA, the CDR3 is TGTGCCAGCAGGAAGTATGTGGGGGCTGCCAATGAGCAGTTCTTC. Translation gives CASRKYVGAANEQFF.